This T cell receptor (beta chain) appears in the sequencing data of a study of response to subunit inactivated influenza vaccine. TCRdb called the RT-PCR reads again in MiXCR, with one record for every CDR3 protein. Of 530,000 or so distinct CDR3 sequences in the sample, about 25% were seen once. For this clonotype: The antigen is not known.

The germline V gene encodes CDR1 LGHNA and CDR2 YSLEER. V shed 1 base, J shed 4 bases, and the junction held 5 bases outside the gene matches. The CDR3 covers 16 residues. Findings and caveats of the study: A suggestion made by the authors is that each seasonal influenza vaccination recruits few new T cells.

This chain joins TRBV4-3 and TRBJ2-2; 8 bases match TRBD2. The TCR was taken from a man aged 50-59 years who received an inactivated influenza vaccine. The sample consisted of CD4+ T cells sorted from PBMCs, taken more than 4 days after vaccination. The CDR3 here is CASSQGSGGFTGELFF. The CDR3, as DNA: TGCGCCAGCAGCCAAGGGAGCGGGGGATTCACCGGGGAGCTGTTTTTT.